The 17 T cell receptor beta chains reported below all come from one sample, sequenced in a study of CD8 T cells in ankylosing spondylitis (dated by TCRdb to about 2017). Receptor libraries were prepared by 5' RACE. The sequencer listed for this sample is Illumina HiSeq 2500. TCRdb redid the processing of the public reads, applying fastp at Q25 and MiXCR, and retained in-frame beta chains. Rows merge per CDR3 protein into single entries with the most common DNA and genes. The sample table contains 250,000 to 350,000 distinct CDR3 sequences; only one count was recorded for less than 25% of them. 3% to 4% of the sample is taken by the ten largest. Sequenced: blood, either unsorted or a sorted T cell fraction (not recorded which). The receptors were sampled from a female donor with ankylosing spondylitis or in good health (not recorded which).

The rearrangement uses TRBV10-3 and TRBJ1-5; 7 bases align to TRBD1. CDR1 is ENHRY, CDR2 SYGVKD, per germline. The CDR3 loop spans 14 amino acids. With 10 bases clipped from V and 1 base from J, the junction kept 7 bases outside the gene matches. In DNA, the CDR3 is TGTGCCACCGTCGCGGACAGGAGCAATCAGCCCCAGCATTTT. Its translation is CATVADRSNQPQHF.

The rearrangement links TRBV27 to TRBJ2-1, with TRBD1 matching over 7 bases. This CDR3 is 16 amino acids long. From germline, CDR1 is MNHEY and CDR2 SMNVEV (reference sequence). V shed 7 bases and J 5 bases; nucleotides not matched to a gene: 14. CDR3 residues: CASIDRVGIADNEQFF. The DNA for the CDR3 is TGTGCCAGCATAGACAGGGTCGGGATTGCCGACAATGAGCAGTTCTTC.

J is TRBJ2-1 and V is TRBV2, with D tentatively TRBD2 (5 bases). V was pared by 8 bases and J by 0 bases, with 11 bases between. Germline CDR1 SNHLY, CDR2 FYNNEI. The CDR3 contains 14 residues. The CDR3 DNA reads TGTGCCAGCCTGAGCGGCAGCTCCTACAATGAGCAGTTCTTC. Its translation is CASLSGSSYNEQFF.

This clonotype was seen a few times. The chain has TRBV7-2 and TRBJ2-3, with D tentatively TRBD2 (6 bases). Germline V lookup: CDR1 SGHTA, CDR2 FQGNSA. CDR3 length: 15 residues. Trimming cost V 2 bases and J 2 bases, with 11 bases left between them. CDR3 bases: TGTGCCAGCAGCTTACAGACGGGGGACACAGATACGCAGTATTTT. Residues: CASSLQTGDTDTQYF. The full variable domain, completed using reference TRBV7-2 and TRBJ2-3, is GAGVSQSPSNKVTEKGKDVELRCDPISGHTALYWYRQSLGQGLEFLIYFQGNSAPDKSGLPSDRFSAERTGGSVSTLTIQRTQQEDSAVYLCASSLQTGDTDTQYFGPGTRLTVL.

This clonotype appeared a few times. The chain recombines TRBV10-3 with TRBJ2-6, with D uncertain. Looked up from germline, CDR1 is ENHRY and CDR2 is SYGVKD. V was shortened by 9 bases and J by 0 bases, with 15 bases between the two germline ends. This CDR3 is 16 amino acids long. The CDR3 here is CAMGFHSDSGANVLTF. CDR3 nucleotide sequence: TGTGCCATGGGTTTCCATAGTGACTCTGGGGCCAACGTCCTGACTTTC.

V is TRBV11-3 and J is TRBJ2-3; the D is unclear. The V and J ends lost 8 bases and 0 bases respectively, with 12 bases between them. The CDR3 is 14 amino acids. CDR1 and CDR2 (germline): SGHNT, YENEEA. CDR3 protein: CASSQGASTDTQYF. DNA for the CDR3: TGTGCCAGCTCCCAAGGAGCTAGCACAGATACGCAGTATTTT.

This clonotype was detected only a few times. J is TRBJ1-5 and V is TRBV12-3 or TRBV12-4, with D possibly TRBD1 on 5 matching bases. Trimming removed 6 bases at V and 7 bases at J, with 16 bases between. The CDR3 sequence is 14 residues long. DNA of the CDR3: TGTGCCAGCAGCGTCCACGGGGGAGGACAGCCCCAGCATTTT. This gives the protein CASSVHGGGQPQHF.

This clonotype has only a few counts. The V and J genes are TRBV6-5 and TRBJ2-5, with D unclear. Germline CDR1 MNHEY, CDR2 SVGAGI. The length of the CDR3 is 16 residues. V shed 0 bases and J shed 1 base, with 12 bases lying between them. The CDR3 loop is CASSYSIARGQETQYF. The CDR3, as DNA: TGTGCCAGCAGTTACTCGATTGCCCGAGGCCAAGAGACCCAGTACTTC.

This clonotype was found a few times. V and J are TRBV20-1 and TRBJ2-3, with D possibly being TRBD2 (5 bases). V lost 6 bases and J 4 bases, leaving 14 bases between the germline ends. Germline CDR1 DFQATT, CDR2 SNEGSKA (reference sequence). The CDR3 is 13 residues long. The CDR3 sequence: CSAGRGLADTQYF. The DNA of the CDR3 is TGCAGTGCCGGAAGAGGGTTAGCAGATACGCAGTATTTT.

This chain uses TRBV20-1 with TRBJ2-7, with D perhaps matching TRBD2 (5 bases). CDR1 and CDR2 (germline): DFQATT, SNEGSKA (reference sequence). The CDR3 has 14 amino acids. Deletions cut 4 bases from V and 0 bases from J, with 13 bases between. The CDR3 DNA sequence: TGCAGTGCTATCGACGGAGGCGGCTCCTACGAGCAGTACTTC. It codes for CSAIDGGGSYEQYF.

The chain combines TRBV19 with TRBJ2-1, with 7 bases identical to TRBD2. V shed 0 bases, J shed 8 bases, and the junction held 7 bases outside the gene matches. This CDR3 is built from 15 residues. Germline V gives CDR1 LNHDA, CDR2 SQIVND (reference sequence). The CDR3 region is CASSIDPAGFYEQFF. The CDR3 DNA is TGTGCCAGTAGTATAGATCCAGCGGGATTCTATGAGCAGTTCTTC.

Of note for this clonotype: Since the CDR3 does not end with the conserved phenylalanine or tryptophan, this likely comes from a read error. The V and J genes are TRBV11-1 and TRBJ1-1; no clear D gene. Germline V gene lookup returns CDR1 SGHAT and CDR2 FQDESV (reference sequence). V dropped 11 bases and J dropped 1 base, with 17 bases sitting between them. CDR3 size: 14 residues. DNA for the CDR3: TGTGCCTCCAGCTTAGGACCCAAGAACACTGAAGCTTTCCTT. Translated, it gives CASSLGPKNTEAFL.

CDR3 loop: CSVATSGRYSEQFF. CDR3 nucleotides: TGCAGCGTGGCGACTAGCGGGAGGTATTCTGAGCAGTTCTTC. This rearrangement joins TRBV29-1 to TRBJ2-1; TRBD2 matches at 13 bases. CDR1 and CDR2 (germline): SQVTM, ANQGSEA. The V and J ends lost 6 bases and 9 bases, in that order; junction bases with no gene match: 8. The CDR3 is 14 amino acids.

This clonotype was seen more than once but under ten times. V is TRBV5-1 and J is TRBJ2-7, with a tentative D call TRBD2 (6 bases). V was cut by 2 bases and J by 0 bases, with 12 bases left in between. This CDR3 spans 15 amino acids. Germline assignment: CDR1 SGHRS and CDR2 YFSETQ. The CDR3 reads CASSFGGTSSYEQYF. The CDR3 bases are TGCGCCAGCAGCTTTGGGGGGACGAGCTCCTACGAGCAGTACTTC.

The chain recombines TRBV6-5 with TRBJ2-2, with 9 bases aligning to TRBD1. CDR1 MNHEY and CDR2 SVGAGI come from the germline V gene. V lost 6 bases and J lost 2; bases outside the gene matches: 4. The CDR3 covers 15 residues. The CDR3 DNA reads TGTGCCAGCAGGCGGGACAGGGTTAACACCGGGGAGCTGTTTTTT. This encodes CASRRDRVNTGELFF.

This clonotype was recorded at least ten times. The chain recombines TRBV5-5 with TRBJ2-1; 9 nucleotides line up with TRBD1. This CDR3 region has 11 residues. With V trimmed by 5 bases and J by 15 bases, 6 bases remained unmatched. CDR1 and CDR2 (germline): SGHKS, YYEKEE (reference sequence). In nucleotides, the CDR3 is TGTGCCAGCAGTCGAGGACAGGGGTGGTTCTTC. It specifies CASSRGQGWFF. Using reference TRBV5-5 and TRBJ2-1 for the parts outside the CDR3, the full variable domain is DAGVTQSPTHLIKTRGQQVTLRCSPISGHKSVSWYQQVLGQGPQFIFQYYEKEERGRGNFPDRFSARQFPNYSSELNVNALLLGDSALYLCASSRGQGWFFGPGTRLTVL.

V usage is TRBV28 and J usage is TRBJ2-7; D may be TRBD1 (5 bases). The CDR3 spans 13 residues. Between the trimmed V and J ends, which lost 4 bases and 3 bases, there was a span of 10 bases. Germline V gene data show CDR1 as MDHEN and CDR2 as SYDVKM. The CDR3 DNA is TGTGCCAGCAGTTCATGGGGCGGCTACGAGCAGTACTTC. This translates into CASSSWGGYEQYF.